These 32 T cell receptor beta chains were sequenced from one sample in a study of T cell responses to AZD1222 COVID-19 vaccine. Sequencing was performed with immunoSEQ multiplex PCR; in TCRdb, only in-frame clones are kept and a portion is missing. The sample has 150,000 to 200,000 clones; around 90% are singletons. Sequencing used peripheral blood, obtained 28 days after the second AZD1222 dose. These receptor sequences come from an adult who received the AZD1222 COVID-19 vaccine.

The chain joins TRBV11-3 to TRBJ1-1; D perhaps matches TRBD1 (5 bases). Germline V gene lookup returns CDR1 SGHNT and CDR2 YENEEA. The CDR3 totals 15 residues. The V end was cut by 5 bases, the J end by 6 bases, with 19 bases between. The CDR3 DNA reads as TGTGCCAGCAGCGCCATTGGGTCCGGGACCGCTGAAGCTTTCTTT. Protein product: CASSAIGSGTAEAFF.

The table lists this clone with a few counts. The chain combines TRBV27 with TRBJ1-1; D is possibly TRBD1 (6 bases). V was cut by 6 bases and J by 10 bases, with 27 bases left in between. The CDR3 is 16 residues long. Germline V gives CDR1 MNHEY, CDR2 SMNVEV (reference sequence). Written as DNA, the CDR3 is TGTGCCAGCAGCTCGACCGAGATTCGGGGGCTGGGTGGAGCTTTCTTT. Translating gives CASSSTEIRGLGGAFF.

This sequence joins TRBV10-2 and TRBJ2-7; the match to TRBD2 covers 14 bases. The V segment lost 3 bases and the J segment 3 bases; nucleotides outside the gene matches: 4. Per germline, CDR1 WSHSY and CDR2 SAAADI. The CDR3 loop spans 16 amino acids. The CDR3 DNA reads TGCGCCAGCAGTGAAAGACTAGCGGGGGGGCTCTACGAGCAGTACTTC. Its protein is CASSERLAGGLYEQYF.

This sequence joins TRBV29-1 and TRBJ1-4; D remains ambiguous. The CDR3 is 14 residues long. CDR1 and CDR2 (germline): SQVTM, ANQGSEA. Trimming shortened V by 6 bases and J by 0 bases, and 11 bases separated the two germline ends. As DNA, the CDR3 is TGCAGCGTAGGAAACAGAGCAACTAATGAAAAACTGTTTTTT. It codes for CSVGNRATNEKLFF.

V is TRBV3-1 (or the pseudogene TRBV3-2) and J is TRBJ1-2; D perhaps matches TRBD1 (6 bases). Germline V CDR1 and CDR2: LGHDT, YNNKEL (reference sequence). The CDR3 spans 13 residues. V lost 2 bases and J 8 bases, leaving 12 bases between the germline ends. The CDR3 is CASSQRGGKGYTF. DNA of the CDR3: TGTGCCAGCAGCCAAAGGGGGGGGAAAGGCTACACCTTC.

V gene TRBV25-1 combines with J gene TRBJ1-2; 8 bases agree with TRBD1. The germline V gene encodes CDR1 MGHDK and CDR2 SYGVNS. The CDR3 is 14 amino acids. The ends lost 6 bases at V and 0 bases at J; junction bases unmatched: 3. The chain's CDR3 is CASSEQGANYGYTF. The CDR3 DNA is TGTGCCAGCAGCGAACAGGGGGCTAACTATGGCTACACCTTC.

For the CDR3, the DNA is TGTGCCAGCAGCCCGACCTACGGGGGCTACACCTTC. Translating gives CASSPTYGGYTF. The chain carries TRBV28 and TRBJ1-2, with unresolved D. The CDR3 spans 12 residues. V gave up 6 bases and J gave up 8 bases, with 13 bases separating them. Germline V gene data show CDR1 as MDHEN and CDR2 as SYDVKM.

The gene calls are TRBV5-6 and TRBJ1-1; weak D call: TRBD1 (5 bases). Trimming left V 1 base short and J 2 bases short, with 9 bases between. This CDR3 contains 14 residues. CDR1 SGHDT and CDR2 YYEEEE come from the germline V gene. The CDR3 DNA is TGTGCCAGCAGCTTGTGGGGCCTCAACACTGAAGCTTTCTTT. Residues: CASSLWGLNTEAFF. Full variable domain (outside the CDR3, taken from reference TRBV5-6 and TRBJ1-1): DAGVTQSPTHLIKTRGQQVTLRCSPKSGHDTVSWYQQALGQGPQFIFQYYEEEERQRGNFPDRFSGHQFPNYSSELNVNALLLGDSALYLCASSLWGLNTEAFFGQGTRLTVV.

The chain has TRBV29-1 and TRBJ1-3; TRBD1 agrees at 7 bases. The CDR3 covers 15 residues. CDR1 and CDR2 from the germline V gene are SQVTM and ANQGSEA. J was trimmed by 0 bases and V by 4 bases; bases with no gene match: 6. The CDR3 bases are TGCAGCGTTGGGGGGGACAGCCCCTCTGGAAACACCATATATTTT. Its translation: CSVGGDSPSGNTIYF. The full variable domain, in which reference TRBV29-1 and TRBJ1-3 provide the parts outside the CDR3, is SAVISQKPSRDICQRGTSLTIQCQVDSQVTMMFWYRQQPGQSLTLIATANQGSEATYESGFVIDKFPISRPNLTFSTLTVSNMSPEDSSIYLCSVGGDSPSGNTIYFGEGSWLTVV.

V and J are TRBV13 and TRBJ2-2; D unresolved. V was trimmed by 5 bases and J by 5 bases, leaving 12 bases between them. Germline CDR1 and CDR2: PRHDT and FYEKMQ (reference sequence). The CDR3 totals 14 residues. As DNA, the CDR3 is TGTGCCAGCAGCCCCGCTGCCCCGACCGGGGAGCTGTTTTTT. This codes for CASSPAAPTGELFF.

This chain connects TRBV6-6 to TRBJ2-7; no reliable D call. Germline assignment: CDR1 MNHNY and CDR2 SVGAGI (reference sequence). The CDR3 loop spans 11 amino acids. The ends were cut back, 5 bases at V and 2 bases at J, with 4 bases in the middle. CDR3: CASSTAYEQYF. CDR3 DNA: TGTGCCAGCAGTACAGCCTACGAGCAGTACTTC.

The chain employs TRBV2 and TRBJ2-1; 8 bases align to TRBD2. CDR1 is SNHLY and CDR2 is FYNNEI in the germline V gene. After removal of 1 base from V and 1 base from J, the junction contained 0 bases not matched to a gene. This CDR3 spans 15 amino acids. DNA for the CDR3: TGTGCCAGCAGTGAAGGCGGGAGGTCCTACAATGAGCAGTTCTTC. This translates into CASSEGGRSYNEQFF. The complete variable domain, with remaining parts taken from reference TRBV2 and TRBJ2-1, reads EPEVTQTPSHQVTQMGQEVILRCVPISNHLYFYWYRQILGQKVEFLVSFYNNEISEKSEIFDDQFSVERPDGSNFTLKIRSTKLEDSAMYFCASSEGGRSYNEQFFGPGTRLTVL.

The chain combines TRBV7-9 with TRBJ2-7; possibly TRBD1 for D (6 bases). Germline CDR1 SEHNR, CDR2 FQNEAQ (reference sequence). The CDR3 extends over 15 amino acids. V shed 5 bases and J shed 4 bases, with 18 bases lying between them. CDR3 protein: CASSPPGPRGYEQYF. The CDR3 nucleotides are TGTGCCAGCAGCCCTCCAGGGCCCAGGGGATACGAGCAGTACTTC.

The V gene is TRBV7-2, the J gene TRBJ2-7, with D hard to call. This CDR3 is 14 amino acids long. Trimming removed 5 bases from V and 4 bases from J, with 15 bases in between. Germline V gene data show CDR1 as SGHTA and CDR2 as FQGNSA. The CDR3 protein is CASSRGSQLYEQYF. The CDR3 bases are TGTGCCAGCAGCCGTGGTAGCCAGCTTTACGAGCAGTACTTC.

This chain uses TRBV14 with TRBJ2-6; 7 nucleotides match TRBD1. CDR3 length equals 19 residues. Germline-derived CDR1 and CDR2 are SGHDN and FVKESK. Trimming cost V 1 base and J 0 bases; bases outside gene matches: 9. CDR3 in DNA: TGTGCCAGCAGCCAAGGACCCGGGACAGTATTCTCTGGGGCCAACGTCCTGACTTTC. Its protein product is CASSQGPGTVFSGANVLTF.

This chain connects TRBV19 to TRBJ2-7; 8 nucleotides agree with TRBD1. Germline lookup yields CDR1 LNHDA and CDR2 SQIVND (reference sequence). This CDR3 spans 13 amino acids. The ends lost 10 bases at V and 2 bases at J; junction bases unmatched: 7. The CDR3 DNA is TGTGCCACCGCTCCAGGGGGCGCCTACGAGCAGTACTTC. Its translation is CATAPGGAYEQYF. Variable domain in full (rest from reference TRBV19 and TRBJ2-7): DGGITQSPKYLFRKEGQNVTLSCEQNLNHDAMYWYRQDPGQGLRLIYYSQIVNDFQKGDIAEGYSVSREKKESFPLTVTSAQKNPTAFYLCATAPGGAYEQYFGPGTRLTVT.

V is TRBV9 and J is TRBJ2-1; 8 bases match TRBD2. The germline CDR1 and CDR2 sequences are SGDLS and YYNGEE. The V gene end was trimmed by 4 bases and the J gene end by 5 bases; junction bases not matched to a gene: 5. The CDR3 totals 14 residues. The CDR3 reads CASSLGLGDNEQFF. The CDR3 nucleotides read TGTGCCAGCAGCTTGGGACTAGGGGACAATGAGCAGTTCTTC.

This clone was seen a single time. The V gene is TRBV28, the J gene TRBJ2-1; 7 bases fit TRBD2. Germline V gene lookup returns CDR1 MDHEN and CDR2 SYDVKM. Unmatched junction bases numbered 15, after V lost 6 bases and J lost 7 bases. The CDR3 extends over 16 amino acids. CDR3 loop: CASSIFGRELINEQFF. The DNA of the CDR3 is TGTGCCAGCAGCATCTTCGGGCGGGAGTTAATAAATGAGCAGTTCTTC.

The CDR3 region has the DNA TGTGCCAGCAGCTACACAGTCCTGGCAGGAGCTTTCTTT. It codes for CASSYTVLAGAFF. This chain joins TRBV2 and TRBJ1-1; D gene unclear. V lost 6 bases and J lost 10, with 18 bases in between. This CDR3 is 13 amino acids long. Germline V gene lookup returns CDR1 SNHLY and CDR2 FYNNEI. Full variable domain (missing parts from reference TRBV2 and TRBJ1-1): EPEVTQTPSHQVTQMGQEVILRCVPISNHLYFYWYRQILGQKVEFLVSFYNNEISEKSEIFDDQFSVERPDGSNFTLKIRSTKLEDSAMYFCASSYTVLAGAFFGQGTRLTVV.

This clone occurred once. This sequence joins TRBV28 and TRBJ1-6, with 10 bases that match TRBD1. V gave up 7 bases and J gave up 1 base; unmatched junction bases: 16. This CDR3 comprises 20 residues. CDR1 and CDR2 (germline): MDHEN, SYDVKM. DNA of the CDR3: TGTGCCAGCATCCATACCGGGACAGGGGTTCGTCGGTCCTATAATTCACCCCTCCACTTT. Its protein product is CASIHTGTGVRRSYNSPLHF.

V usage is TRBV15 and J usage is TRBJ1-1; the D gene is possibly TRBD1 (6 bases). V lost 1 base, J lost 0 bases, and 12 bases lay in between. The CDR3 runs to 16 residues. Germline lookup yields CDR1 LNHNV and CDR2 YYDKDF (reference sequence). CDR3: CATSRGAQGMNTEAFF. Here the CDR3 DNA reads TGTGCCACCAGCAGAGGGGCACAGGGCATGAACACTGAAGCTTTCTTT.

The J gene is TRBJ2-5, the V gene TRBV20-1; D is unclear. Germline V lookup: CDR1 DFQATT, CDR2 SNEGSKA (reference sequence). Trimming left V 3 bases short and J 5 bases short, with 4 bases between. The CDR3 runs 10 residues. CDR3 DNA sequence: TGCAGTGCTAGGACGGAGACCCAGTACTTC. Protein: CSARTETQYF.

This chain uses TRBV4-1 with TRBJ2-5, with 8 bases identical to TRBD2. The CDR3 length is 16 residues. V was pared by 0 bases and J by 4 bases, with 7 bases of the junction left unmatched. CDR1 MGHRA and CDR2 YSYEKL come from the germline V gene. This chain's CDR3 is CASSQDNSAGVETQYF. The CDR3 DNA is TGCGCCAGCAGCCAAGACAATTCAGCGGGGGTAGAGACCCAGTACTTC.

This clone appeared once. DNA of the CDR3: TGTGCCAGCAGCCCAGCCCGCGCAGGGGCTCGTGAGACCCAGTACTTC. Translating it yields CASSPARAGARETQYF. The rearrangement uses TRBV7-9 and TRBJ2-5; possible D gene TRBD1, 6 bases. Germline V gene lookup returns CDR1 SEHNR and CDR2 FQNEAQ (reference sequence). The CDR3 covers 16 residues. The germline V and J ends were trimmed by 5 bases and 5 bases, with 21 bases remaining between them.

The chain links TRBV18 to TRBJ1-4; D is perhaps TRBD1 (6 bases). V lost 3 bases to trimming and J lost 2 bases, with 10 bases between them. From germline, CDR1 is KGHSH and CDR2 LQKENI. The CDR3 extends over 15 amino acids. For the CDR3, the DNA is TGTGCCAGCTCACCTAACAGGGAGACTAATGAAAAACTGTTTTTT. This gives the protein CASSPNRETNEKLFF.

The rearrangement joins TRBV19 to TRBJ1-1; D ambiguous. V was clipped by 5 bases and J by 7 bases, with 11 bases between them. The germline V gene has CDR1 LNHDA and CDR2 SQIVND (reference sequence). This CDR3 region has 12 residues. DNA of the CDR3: TGTGCCAGTAGTGCCAGATATGGTGAAGCTTTCTTT. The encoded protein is CASSARYGEAFF. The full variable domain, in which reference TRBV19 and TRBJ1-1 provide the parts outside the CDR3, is DGGITQSPKYLFRKEGQNVTLSCEQNLNHDAMYWYRQDPGQGLRLIYYSQIVNDFQKGDIAEGYSVSREKKESFPLTVTSAQKNPTAFYLCASSARYGEAFFGQGTRLTVV.

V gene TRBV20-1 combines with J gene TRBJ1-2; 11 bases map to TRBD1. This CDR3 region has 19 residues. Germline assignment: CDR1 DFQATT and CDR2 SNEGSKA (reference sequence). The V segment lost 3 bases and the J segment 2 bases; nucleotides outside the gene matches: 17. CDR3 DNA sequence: TGCAGTGCTAGTCGGATTTCTCCCGGACAGGGGGCGGCAAACTATGGCTACACCTTC. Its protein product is CSASRISPGQGAANYGYTF.

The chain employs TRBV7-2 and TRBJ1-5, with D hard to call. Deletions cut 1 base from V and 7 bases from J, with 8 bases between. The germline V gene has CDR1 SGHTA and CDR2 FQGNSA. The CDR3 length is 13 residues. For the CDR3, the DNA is TGTGCCAGCAGCTTAGATCTACAGCAGCCCCAGCATTTT. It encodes CASSLDLQQPQHF.

CDR3 DNA sequence: TGTGCCAGCAGCTTAGACCCCCGAACAGGCTACGAGCAGTACTTC. Translated, it gives CASSLDPRTGYEQYF. The chain uses TRBV11-2 and TRBJ2-7, with a weak D call TRBD1 (5 bases). V lost 0 bases, J lost 3 bases, and 12 bases lay in between. Germline assignment: CDR1 SGHAT and CDR2 FQNNGV. CDR3 size: 15 residues.

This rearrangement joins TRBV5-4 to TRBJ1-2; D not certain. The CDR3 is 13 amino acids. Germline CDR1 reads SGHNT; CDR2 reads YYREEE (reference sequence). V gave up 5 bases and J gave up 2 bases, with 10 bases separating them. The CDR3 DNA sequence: TGTGCCAGCAGTTTCGGAGGGAACTATGGCTACACCTTC. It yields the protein CASSFGGNYGYTF.

For the CDR3, the DNA is TGTGCCAGCAGCTCACAAGTACGAGCTTTCTTT. Residues: CASSSQVRAFF. V is TRBV7-3 and J is TRBJ1-1; D is uncertain. The V and J ends lost 4 bases and 10 bases respectively, with 10 bases between them. This CDR3 comprises 11 residues. Germline V lookup: CDR1 SGHTA, CDR2 FQGTGA.

CDR3 in amino acids: CASSTGHPEAFF. CDR3 coding DNA: TGTGCCAGCAGTACAGGACATCCTGAAGCTTTCTTT. The chain couples TRBV12-3 or TRBV12-4 to TRBJ1-1; D may be TRBD1 (5 bases). V was pared by 5 bases and J by 6 bases, with 10 bases between. There are 12 residues in the CDR3.